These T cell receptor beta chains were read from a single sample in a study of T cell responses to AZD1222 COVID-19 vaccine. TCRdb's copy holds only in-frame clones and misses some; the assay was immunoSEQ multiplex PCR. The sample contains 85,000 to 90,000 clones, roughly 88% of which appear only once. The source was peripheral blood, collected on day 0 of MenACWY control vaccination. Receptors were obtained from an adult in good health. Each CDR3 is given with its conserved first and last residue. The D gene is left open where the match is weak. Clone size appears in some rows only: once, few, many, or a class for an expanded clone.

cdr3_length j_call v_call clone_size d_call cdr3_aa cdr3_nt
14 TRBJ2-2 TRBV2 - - CASSYSINTGELFF TGTGCCAGCAGTTACAGCATAAACACCGGGGAGCTGTTTTTT
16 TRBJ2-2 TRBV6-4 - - CASSEGEGRGAGELFF TGTGCCAGCAGTGAAGGAGAGGGCCGTGGGGCCGGGGAGCTGTTTTTT
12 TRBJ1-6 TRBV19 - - CASSSVNSPLHF TGTGCCAGTAGTTCCGTTAATTCACCCCTCCACTTT
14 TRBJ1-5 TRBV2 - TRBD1 CASSRDRGNQPQHF TGTGCCAGCAGCCGGGACAGGGGCAATCAGCCCCAGCATTTT
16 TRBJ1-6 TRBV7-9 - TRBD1 CASSSPTGGENSPLHF TGTGCCAGCAGCTCTCCCACAGGGGGCGAAAATTCACCCCTCCACTTT
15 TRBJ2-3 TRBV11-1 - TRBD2 CASSLAGGNTDTQYF TGTGCCAGCAGCCTAGCGGGGGGGAACACAGATACGCAGTATTTT
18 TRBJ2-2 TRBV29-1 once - CSVEDQRLWRGPSGELFF TGCAGCGTTGAAGATCAACGTCTGTGGAGGGGCCCTTCCGGGGAGCTGTTTTTT
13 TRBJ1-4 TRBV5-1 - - CASSLRLNEKLFF TGCGCCAGCAGCTTGAGACTTAATGAAAAACTGTTTTTT
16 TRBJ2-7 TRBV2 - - CASSDLGGNLSYEQYF TGTGCCAGCAGTGATCTGGGCGGGAATCTATCCTACGAGCAGTACTTC
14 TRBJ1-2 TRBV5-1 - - CASSLDVSDGGYTF TGCGCCAGCAGCTTGGATGTATCCGACGGTGGCTACACCTTC
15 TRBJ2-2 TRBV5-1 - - CASRGDVSNTGELFF TGCGCCAGCAGAGGCGACGTTTCGAACACCGGGGAGCTGTTTTTT
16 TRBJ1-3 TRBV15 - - CATSRDRGADGNTIYF TGTGCCACCAGCAGAGATCGGGGGGCTGATGGAAACACCATATATTTT
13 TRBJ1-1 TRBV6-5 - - CASSYGENTEAFF TGTGCCAGCAGTTATGGGGAGAACACTGAAGCTTTCTTT
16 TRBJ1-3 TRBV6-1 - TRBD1 CASSEASGGSGNTIYF TGTGCCAGCAGTGAGGCCTCAGGGGGCTCTGGAAACACCATATATTTT
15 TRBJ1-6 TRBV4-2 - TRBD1 CASSQDLGTASPLHF TGTGCCAGCAGCCAAGATTTGGGGACAGCTTCACCCCTCCACTTT
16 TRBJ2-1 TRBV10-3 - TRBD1 CAIRRDRESSYNEQFF TGTGCCATCAGAAGGGACAGGGAGAGCTCCTACAATGAGCAGTTCTTC
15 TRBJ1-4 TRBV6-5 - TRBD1 CASIIGQANNEKLFF TGTGCCAGCATCATAGGACAGGCGAATAATGAAAAACTGTTTTTT
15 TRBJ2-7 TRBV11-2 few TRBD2 CASSLERGAPYEQYF TGTGCCAGCAGCTTGGAGCGGGGGGCACCCTACGAGCAGTACTTC
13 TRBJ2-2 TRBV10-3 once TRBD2 CATSGGDPGELFF TGTGCCACCTCGGGGGGGGATCCCGGGGAGCTGTTTTTT
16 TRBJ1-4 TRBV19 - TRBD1 CASSPQRGTGNEKLFF TGTGCCAGTAGTCCCCAACGGGGGACAGGTAATGAAAAACTGTTTTTT
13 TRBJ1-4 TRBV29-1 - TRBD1 CSVETGAYEKLFF TGCAGCGTTGAAACAGGGGCATATGAAAAACTGTTTTTT
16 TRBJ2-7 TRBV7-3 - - CASSSDSRRHSYEQYF TGTGCCAGCAGCTCAGACTCCAGGCGCCACTCCTACGAGCAGTACTTC
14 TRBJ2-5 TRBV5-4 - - CASSLARTQETQYF TGTGCCAGCAGCTTGGCCAGGACACAAGAGACCCAGTACTTC
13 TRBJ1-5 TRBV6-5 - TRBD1 CASSKEGARPQHF TGTGCCAGCAGCAAAGAGGGGGCTCGGCCCCAGCATTTT
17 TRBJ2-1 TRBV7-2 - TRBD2 CASSVRFPGLGSSEQFF TGTGCCAGCAGCGTAAGGTTCCCGGGACTAGGATCTAGTGAGCAGTTCTTC
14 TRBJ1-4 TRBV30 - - CAWSPQGKDEKLFF TGTGCCTGGAGTCCGCAGGGGAAAGATGAAAAACTGTTTTTT
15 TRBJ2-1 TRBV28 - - CASPPSLSDYNEQFF TGTGCCAGCCCCCCCTCGCTTAGTGATTACAATGAGCAGTTCTTC
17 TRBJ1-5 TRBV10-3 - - CAISGGPGVGSNQPQHF TGTGCCATCAGTGGGGGTCCCGGGGTTGGCAGCAATCAGCCCCAGCATTTT
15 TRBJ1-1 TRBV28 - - CASSLPDARNTEAFF TGTGCCAGCAGTTTACCGGACGCCAGGAACACTGAAGCTTTCTTT
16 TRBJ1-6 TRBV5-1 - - CASRPTGLAENSPLHF TGCGCCAGCAGACCCACCGGTCTGGCGGAAAATTCACCCCTCCACTTT